The rows below give T cell receptor beta chains drawn from one sample of a study of blood T cell repertoires in COVID-19. Libraries were prepared by immunoSEQ multiplex PCR; TCRdb keeps only in-frame clonotypes and omits some of them. The table shows about 270,000 clones, with approximately 86% occurring only once. Material: peripheral blood. These receptor sequences come from a man aged 35-49 years with active or convalescent COVID-19. Both conserved end residues are part of each CDR3. Fields, in order: clone size, J gene, V gene, D gene, CDR3 DNA, CDR3 protein. The D gene is left open where the match is weak. Part of the rows lack a size; the others show once, few, many or a class for expanded clones.

few,TRBJ1-2,TRBV5-5,-,TGTGCCAGCAGCTTTTTTTCGGAGGGCTACACCTTC,CASSFFSEGYTF
-,TRBJ1-5,TRBV19,-,TGTGCCAGTAGTAGGCAGGGGAGAGGGCAGCCCCAGCATTTT,CASSRQGRGQPQHF
-,TRBJ1-1,TRBV24-1,-,TGTGCCACCAGTGTGGCGGGGGGGGACATGAACACTGAAGCTTTCTTT,CATSVAGGDMNTEAFF
-,TRBJ1-2,TRBV5-4,-,TGTGCCAGCAGCTCTCCGAAGGAGGCACACTATGGCTACACCTTC,CASSSPKEAHYGYTF
-,TRBJ1-5,TRBV6-5,TRBD1,TGTGCCAGCAGTCGGACAGGGAATCAGCCCCAGCATTTT,CASSRTGNQPQHF
-,TRBJ2-7,TRBV27,TRBD2,TGTGCCAGCAGTTTAGCTGGCGGGAGCTCCTACGAGCAGTACTTC,CASSLAGGSSYEQYF
-,TRBJ2-3,TRBV6-6,TRBD2,TGTGCCAGCAGTCACACTAGCGGGGGCGCGACTAGCACAGATACGCAGTATTTT,CASSHTSGGATSTDTQYF
-,TRBJ1-1,TRBV10-3,-,TGTGCCATCAGTGGAGGGCAGCAGAACACTGAAGCTTTCTTT,CAISGGQQNTEAFF
-,TRBJ1-1,TRBV5-6,-,TGTGCCAGCAGCTTGGCCAGCGGGTCGGGACTGAACACTGAAGCTTTCTTT,CASSLASGSGLNTEAFF
-,TRBJ1-1,TRBV7-3,-,TGTGCCAGCAAGGCAGAGGTGAACACTGAAGCTTTCTTT,CASKAEVNTEAFF
-,TRBJ1-2,TRBV2,-,TGTGCCAGCAGTAGTTTCGGGGGGAACTATGGCTACACCTTC,CASSSFGGNYGYTF
-,TRBJ2-5,TRBV3-1/TRBV3-2,-,TGTGCCAGCAGCCAAGCGGGGGTGGAGACCCAGTACTTC,CASSQAGVETQYF
-,TRBJ1-2,TRBV6-1,-,TGTGCCAGCAGTGAAGCGTGGACAGCTTCTACGTTGATGGGCTACACCTTC,CASSEAWTASTLMGYTF
-,TRBJ2-3,TRBV3-1/TRBV3-2,TRBD2,TGTGCCAGCAGCCACCTAGCGGGGGGGCCAGATACGCAGTATTTT,CASSHLAGGPDTQYF
-,TRBJ1-1,TRBV4-1,-,TGCGCCACCTCACAGGGTTCGGACACTGAAGCTTTCTTT,CATSQGSDTEAFF
-,TRBJ2-3,TRBV2,TRBD1,TGTGCCAGCAGACAGGGGGCGAGCACAGATACGCAGTATTTT,CASRQGASTDTQYF
-,TRBJ2-3,TRBV27,-,TGTGCCAGCAGTAGCCAGGGGCAATCATGGGATACGCAGTATTTT,CASSSQGQSWDTQYF
-,TRBJ1-2,TRBV28,TRBD1,TGTGCCAGCAGTCCAGGGGGATATGGCTACACCTTC,CASSPGGYGYTF
-,TRBJ2-2,TRBV14,-,TGTGCCAGCAGCCCCATCGATGAGGGGCGGGGGAACACCGGGGAGCTGTTTTTT,CASSPIDEGRGNTGELFF
-,TRBJ2-1,TRBV5-1,TRBD1,TGCGCCAGCAGCCCGACAGGGAGCACCTACAATGAGCAGTTCTTC,CASSPTGSTYNEQFF
-,TRBJ2-7,TRBV30,TRBD1,TGTGCCTTCCTCAGGGGGCAAGGAGAGCAGTACTTC,CAFLRGQGEQYF
-,TRBJ1-4,TRBV9,-,TGTGCCAGCAGCGTAGAGGGAAGAGGGGAAAAACTGTTTTTT,CASSVEGRGEKLFF
-,TRBJ1-2,TRBV6-5,-,TGTGCCAGCAGTTACTCTAGGGGGACGATGGGCTACACCTTC,CASSYSRGTMGYTF
few,TRBJ2-2,TRBV24-1,TRBD1,TGTGCCACCAGTCCAGACAGGGGGTGGACCGGGGAGCTGTTTTTT,CATSPDRGWTGELFF
-,TRBJ1-1,TRBV19,TRBD1,TGTGCCAGTAGTTTGGGACAGGGTGGATCTATGCCTGAAGCTTTCTTT,CASSLGQGGSMPEAFF
-,TRBJ2-1,TRBV7-9,-,TGTGCCAGCAGCTTAGGTCGGGGAGCCTACAATGAGCAGTTCTTC,CASSLGRGAYNEQFF
-,TRBJ2-7,TRBV3-1/TRBV3-2,TRBD2,TGTGCCAGCAAAAGCGGGGCGACCTACGAGCAGTACTTC,CASKSGATYEQYF
-,TRBJ2-2,TRBV10-3,-,TGTGCCGTCGCGAAATCGGGGGATAACACCGGGGAGCTGTTTTTT,CAVAKSGDNTGELFF
-,TRBJ2-5,TRBV5-5,TRBD2,TGTGCCAGCAGTTATAGCGGGGAAGAGACCCAGTACTTC,CASSYSGEETQYF
-,TRBJ2-3,TRBV5-1,-,TGCGCCAGCAGCCCCCTTGGGGGGGGGCTGGGGGATACGCAGTATTTT,CASSPLGGGLGDTQYF
-,TRBJ2-1,TRBV29-1,-,TGCAGCGGACGGTACAGGGGACTAGTTTACAATGAGCAGTTCTTC,CSGRYRGLVYNEQFF
once,TRBJ2-1,TRBV15,-,TGTGCCACCAGCAGTGAGGCGAGGGATGAGCAGTTCTTC,CATSSEARDEQFF
-,TRBJ2-3,TRBV28,-,TGTGCCAGCAGTGGTCTACTCGGTACGCAGTATTTT,CASSGLLGTQYF